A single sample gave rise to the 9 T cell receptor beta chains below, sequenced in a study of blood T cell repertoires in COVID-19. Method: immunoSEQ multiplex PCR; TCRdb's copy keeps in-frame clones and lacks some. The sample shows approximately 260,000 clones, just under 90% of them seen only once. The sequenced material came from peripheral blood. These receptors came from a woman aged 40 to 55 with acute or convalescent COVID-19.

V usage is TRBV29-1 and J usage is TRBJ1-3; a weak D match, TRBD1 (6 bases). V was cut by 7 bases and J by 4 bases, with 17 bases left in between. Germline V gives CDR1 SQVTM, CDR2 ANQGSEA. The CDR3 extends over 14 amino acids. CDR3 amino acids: CSALSGVAGNTIYF. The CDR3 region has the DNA TGCAGCGCTCTGTCAGGGGTCGCCGGAAACACCATATATTTT.

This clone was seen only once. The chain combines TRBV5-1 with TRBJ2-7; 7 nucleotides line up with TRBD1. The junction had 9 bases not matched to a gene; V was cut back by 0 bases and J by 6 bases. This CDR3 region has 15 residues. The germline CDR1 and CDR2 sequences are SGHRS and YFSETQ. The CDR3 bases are TGCGCCAGCAGCTTGGACCAGGCGGCAGGGGGCGAGCAGTACGTC. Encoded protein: CASSLDQAAGGEQYV.

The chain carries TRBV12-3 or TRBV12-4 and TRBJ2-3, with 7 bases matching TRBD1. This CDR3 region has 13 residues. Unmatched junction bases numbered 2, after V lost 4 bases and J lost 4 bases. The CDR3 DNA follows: TGTGCCAGCAGTTGGGACAGAGCAGATACGCAGTATTTT. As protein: CASSWDRADTQYF.

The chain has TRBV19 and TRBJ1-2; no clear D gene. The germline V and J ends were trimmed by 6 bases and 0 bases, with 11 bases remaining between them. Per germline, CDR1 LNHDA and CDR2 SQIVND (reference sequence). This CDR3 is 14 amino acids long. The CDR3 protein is CASRRDGANYGYTF. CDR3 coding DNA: TGTGCCAGTAGGAGAGACGGAGCTAACTATGGCTACACCTTC.

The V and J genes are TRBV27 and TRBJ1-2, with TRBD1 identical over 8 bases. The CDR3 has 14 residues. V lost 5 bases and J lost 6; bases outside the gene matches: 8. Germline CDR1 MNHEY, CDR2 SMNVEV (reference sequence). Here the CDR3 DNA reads TGTGCCAGCAGTATAACCAGGGGGCACGATGGCTACACCTTC. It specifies CASSITRGHDGYTF.

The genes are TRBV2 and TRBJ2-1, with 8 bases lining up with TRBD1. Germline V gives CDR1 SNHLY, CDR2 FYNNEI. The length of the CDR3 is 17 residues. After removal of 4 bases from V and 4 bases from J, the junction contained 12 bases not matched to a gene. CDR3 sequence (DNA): TGTGCCAGCAGTGGTCCCCCTGGACAGGGACGGTACAATGAGCAGTTCTTC. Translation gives CASSGPPGQGRYNEQFF.

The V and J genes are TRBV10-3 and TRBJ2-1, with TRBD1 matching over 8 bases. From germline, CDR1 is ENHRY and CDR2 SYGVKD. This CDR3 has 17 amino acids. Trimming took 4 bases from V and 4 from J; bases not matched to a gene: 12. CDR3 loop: CAISVVGLRQGYNEQFF. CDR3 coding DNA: TGTGCCATCAGTGTTGTTGGCCTCCGACAGGGGTACAATGAGCAGTTCTTC.

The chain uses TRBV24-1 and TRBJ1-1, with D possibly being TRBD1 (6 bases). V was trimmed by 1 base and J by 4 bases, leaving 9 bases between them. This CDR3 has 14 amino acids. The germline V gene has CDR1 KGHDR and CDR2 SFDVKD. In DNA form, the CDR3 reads TGTGCCACCAGTGATTTAACAGGGTCCACTGAAGCTTTCTTT. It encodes CATSDLTGSTEAFF.

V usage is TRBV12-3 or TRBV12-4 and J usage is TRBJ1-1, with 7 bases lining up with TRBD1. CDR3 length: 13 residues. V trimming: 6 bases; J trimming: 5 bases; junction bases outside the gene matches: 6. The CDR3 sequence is CASSPNRGTEAFF. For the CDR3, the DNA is TGTGCCAGCAGCCCAAACAGGGGTACTGAAGCTTTCTTT.